The present TCR beta chain was sequenced within a study of blood T cell repertoires in COVID-19. In the study overall: PBMCs, B-cell-depleted T cells, or T cells provided the cDNA or gDNA that made up the material.

Patients in Seattle were enrolled during active infection, then followed longitudinally. Trimming took 3 bases from V and 8 from J; bases not matched to a gene: 14. The CDR3 runs 16 residues. In germline, CDR1 is SGHNT, CDR2 YYREEE (reference sequence). Methods used by the authors: Researchers report that nucleated cell counts were estimated from reference gene primer amplification. Sequenced by immunoSEQ multiplex PCR; TCRdb stores in-frame clones only, minus some. The V and J calls and clone size are taken from that table; D and trimming were inferred from the DNA. This sample carries 75,000 to 95,000 clones, roughly 78% of them seen once, and the ten largest clones take around 33%.

The chain is built from TRBV5-4 and TRBJ1-2; 9 bases are a match to TRBD1. Sequencing was carried out using peripheral blood. The clonotype originates from a man in his 60s with COVID-19, enrolled during active disease. The CDR3 protein is CASSSRSGQGSRGYTF. In DNA, the CDR3 is TGTGCCAGCAGCTCTAGGTCGGGACAGGGAAGTAGAGGCTACACCTTC. Complete variable domain (other parts from reference TRBV5-4 and TRBJ1-2): ETGVTQSPTHLIKTRGQQVTLRCSSQSGHNTVSWYQQALGQGPQFIFQYYREEENGRGNFPPRFSGLQFPNYSSELNVNALELDDSALYLCASSSRSGQGSRGYTFGSGTRLTVV.